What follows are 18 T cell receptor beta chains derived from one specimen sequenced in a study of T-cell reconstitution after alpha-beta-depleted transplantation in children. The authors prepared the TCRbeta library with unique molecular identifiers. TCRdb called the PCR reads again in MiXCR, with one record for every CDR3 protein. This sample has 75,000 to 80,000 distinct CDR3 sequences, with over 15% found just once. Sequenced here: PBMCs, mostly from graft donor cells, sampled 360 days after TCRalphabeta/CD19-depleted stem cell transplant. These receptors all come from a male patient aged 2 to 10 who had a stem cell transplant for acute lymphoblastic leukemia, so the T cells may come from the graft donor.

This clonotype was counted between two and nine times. Here the CDR3 DNA reads TGCGCCAGCAAAGGAGGGTTTTACAATGAGCAGTTCTTC. Protein sequence: CASKGGFYNEQFF. This chain joins TRBV10-2 and TRBJ2-1; D possibly corresponds to TRBD2 (6 bases). Germline CDR1 is WSHSY and CDR2 is SAAADI. The CDR3 consists of 13 residues. Trimming took off 7 bases at V and 4 bases at J, with 11 bases between the two ends.

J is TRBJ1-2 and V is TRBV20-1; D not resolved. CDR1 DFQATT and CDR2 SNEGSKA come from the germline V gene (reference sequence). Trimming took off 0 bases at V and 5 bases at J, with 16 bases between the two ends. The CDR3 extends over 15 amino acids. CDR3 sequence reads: CSARERSDRLYGYTF. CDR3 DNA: TGCAGTGCTAGAGAGAGGAGTGACCGCTTATATGGCTACACCTTC.

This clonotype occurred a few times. CDR3 bases: TGTGCCAGCAGTGTAATCTCTGGAAACACCATATATTTT. Translation: CASSVISGNTIYF. The chain carries TRBV12-3 or TRBV12-4 and TRBJ1-3, with D hard to call. V was clipped by 5 bases and J by 0 bases, with 5 bases between them. The CDR3 contains 13 residues.

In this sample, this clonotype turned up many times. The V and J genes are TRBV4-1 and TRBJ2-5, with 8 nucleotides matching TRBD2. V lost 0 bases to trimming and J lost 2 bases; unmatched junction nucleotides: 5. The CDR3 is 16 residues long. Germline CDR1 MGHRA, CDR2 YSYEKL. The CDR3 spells CASSQDGSGGQETQYF. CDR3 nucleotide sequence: TGCGCCAGCAGCCAAGATGGATCGGGAGGGCAAGAGACCCAGTACTTC.

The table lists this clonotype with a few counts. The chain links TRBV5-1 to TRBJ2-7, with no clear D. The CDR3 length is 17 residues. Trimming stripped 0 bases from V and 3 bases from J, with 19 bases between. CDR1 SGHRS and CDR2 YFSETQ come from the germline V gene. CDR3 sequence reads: CASSLAPALSPLYEQYF. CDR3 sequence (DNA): TGCGCCAGCAGCTTGGCCCCGGCCCTATCCCCTCTCTACGAGCAGTACTTC.

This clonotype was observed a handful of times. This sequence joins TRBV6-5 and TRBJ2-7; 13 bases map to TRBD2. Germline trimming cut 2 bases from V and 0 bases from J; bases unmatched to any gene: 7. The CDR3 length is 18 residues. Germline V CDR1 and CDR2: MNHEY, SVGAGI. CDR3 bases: TGTGCCAGCAGTTACCTCCGGACTAGCGGGGGACGCTCCTACGAGCAGTACTTC. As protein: CASSYLRTSGGRSYEQYF.

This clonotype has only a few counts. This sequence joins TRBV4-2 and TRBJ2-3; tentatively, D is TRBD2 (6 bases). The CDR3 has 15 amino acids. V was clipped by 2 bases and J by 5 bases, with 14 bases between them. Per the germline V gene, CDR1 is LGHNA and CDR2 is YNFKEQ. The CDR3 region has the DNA TGTGCCAGCAGCCAAAGGCTAGCGTTCATAGATACGCAGTATTTT. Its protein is CASSQRLAFIDTQYF.

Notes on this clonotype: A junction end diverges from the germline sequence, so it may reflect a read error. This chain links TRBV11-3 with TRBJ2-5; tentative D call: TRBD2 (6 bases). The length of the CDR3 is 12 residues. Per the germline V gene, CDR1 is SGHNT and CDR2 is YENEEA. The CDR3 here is CASKGGQENQYF. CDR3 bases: TGTGCCAGCAAAGGAGGGCAAGAGAACCAGTACTTC.

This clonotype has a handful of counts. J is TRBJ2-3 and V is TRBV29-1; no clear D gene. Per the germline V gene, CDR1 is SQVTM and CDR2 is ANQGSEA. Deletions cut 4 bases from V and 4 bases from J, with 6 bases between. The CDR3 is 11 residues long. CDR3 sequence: CSVGGPDTQYF. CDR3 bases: TGCAGCGTTGGCGGCCCAGATACGCAGTATTTT.

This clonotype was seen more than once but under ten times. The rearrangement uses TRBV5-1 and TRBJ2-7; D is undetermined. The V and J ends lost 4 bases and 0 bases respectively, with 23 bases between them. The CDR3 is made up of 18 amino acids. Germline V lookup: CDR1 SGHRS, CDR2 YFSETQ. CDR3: CASSQGPDLVRRSYEQYF. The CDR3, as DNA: TGCGCCAGCAGCCAAGGACCGGACCTGGTAAGGCGCTCCTACGAGCAGTACTTC.

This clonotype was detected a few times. The CDR3 is CASSPRVGGGEQFF. CDR3 sequence (DNA): TGTGCCAGCAGCCCGAGGGTGGGAGGGGGTGAGCAGTTCTTC. This sequence joins TRBV7-7 and TRBJ2-1, with a weak D call TRBD2 (7 bases). Germline CDR1 is SSHAT and CDR2 is FNYEAQ (reference sequence). There are 14 residues in the CDR3. Trimming took off 5 bases at V and 9 bases at J, with 17 bases between the two ends.

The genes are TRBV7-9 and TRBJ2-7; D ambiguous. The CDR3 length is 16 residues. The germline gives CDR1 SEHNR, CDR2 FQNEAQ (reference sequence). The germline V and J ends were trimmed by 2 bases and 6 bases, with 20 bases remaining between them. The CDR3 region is CASSLSTYLRVREQYF. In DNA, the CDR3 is TGTGCCAGCAGCTTATCTACTTACCTTAGAGTACGCGAGCAGTACTTC.

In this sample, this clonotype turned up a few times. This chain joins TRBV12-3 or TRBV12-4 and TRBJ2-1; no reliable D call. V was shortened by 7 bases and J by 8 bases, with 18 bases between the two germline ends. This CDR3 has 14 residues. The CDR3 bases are TGTGCCAGCACTTCGTCCGTTGCTCAAGATGAGCAGTTCTTC. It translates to CASTSSVAQDEQFF.

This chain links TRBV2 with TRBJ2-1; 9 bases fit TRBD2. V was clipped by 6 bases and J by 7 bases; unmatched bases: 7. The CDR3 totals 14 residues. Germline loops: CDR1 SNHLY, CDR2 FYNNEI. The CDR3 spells CASRLAGVVNEQFF. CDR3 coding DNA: TGTGCCAGCAGGTTAGCGGGAGTGGTGAATGAGCAGTTCTTC.

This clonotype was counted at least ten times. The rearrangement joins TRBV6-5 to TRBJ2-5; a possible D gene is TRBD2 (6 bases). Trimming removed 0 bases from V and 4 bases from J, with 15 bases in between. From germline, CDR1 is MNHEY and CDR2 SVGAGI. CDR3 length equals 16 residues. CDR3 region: CASSYSPFVGGETQYF. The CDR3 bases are TGTGCCAGCAGTTACTCCCCTTTTGTGGGAGGAGAGACCCAGTACTTC.

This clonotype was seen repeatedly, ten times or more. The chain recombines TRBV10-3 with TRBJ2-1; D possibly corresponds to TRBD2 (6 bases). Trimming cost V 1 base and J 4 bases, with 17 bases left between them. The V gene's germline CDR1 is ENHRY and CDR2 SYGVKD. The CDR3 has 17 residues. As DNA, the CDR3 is TGTGCCATCAGTGAGTTGATCCCGGGACTCTTGTACAATGAGCAGTTCTTC. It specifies CAISELIPGLLYNEQFF.

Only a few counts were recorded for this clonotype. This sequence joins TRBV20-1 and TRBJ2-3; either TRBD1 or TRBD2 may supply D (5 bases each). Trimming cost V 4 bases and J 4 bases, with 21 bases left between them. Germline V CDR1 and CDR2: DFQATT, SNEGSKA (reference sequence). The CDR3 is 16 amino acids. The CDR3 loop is CSATSMRGEVADTQYF. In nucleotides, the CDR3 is TGCAGTGCTACTTCGATGAGGGGAGAAGTCGCAGATACGCAGTATTTT.

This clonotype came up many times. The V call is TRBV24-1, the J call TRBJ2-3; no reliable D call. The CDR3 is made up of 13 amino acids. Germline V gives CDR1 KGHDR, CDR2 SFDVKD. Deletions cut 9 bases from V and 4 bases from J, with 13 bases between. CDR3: CATARSPPDTQYF. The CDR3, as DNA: TGTGCCACCGCCCGGAGCCCCCCAGATACGCAGTATTTT.